This T cell receptor (beta chain) was recovered during a study of technical replicates of blood from a handful of donors. Profiled with immunoSEQ multiplex PCR; TCRdb holds only in-frame clones, not every one. The sample lists tens of thousands of clones, roughly 90% occurring once. CDR3 length: 15 residues. The V gene lost 1 base and the J gene lost 4 bases, with 13 bases spanning the gap. Germline V gene data show CDR1 as SGHVS and CDR2 as FNYEAQ. The rearrangement links TRBV7-6 to TRBJ1-2; D remains ambiguous. Sequencing was performed on PBMCs. The sequence was collected from a human donor in good health. Some clones in this sample may be carry-over from other donors' samples. The CDR3 DNA is TGTGCCAGCAGCTTAGATTCGGTCCCTAGCTATGGCTACACCTTC. Its translation: CASSLDSVPSYGYTF.